The 13 T cell receptor beta chains below were found in one sample sequenced in a study of blood T cell repertoires in COVID-19 (dated by TCRdb to the early 2020s). Library preparation used the immunoSEQ multiplex PCR assay. TCRdb limited this immuneACCESS table to in-frame rearrangements with V and J called. A share of clones is missing; checked studies link under half to unresolved V genes, and the rest is unexplained. This sample lists 240,000 or so clones; over 80% were detected once. The ten most abundant clones make up 0.87% of the sample. Material for sequencing was PBMCs or T cells enriched from blood (not recorded which). Receptors were obtained from a man aged 50-60 years who had been exposed to COVID-19.

The chain uses TRBV20-1 and TRBJ1-6; D remains ambiguous. The CDR3 is 11 residues long. The germline V and J ends were trimmed by 7 bases and 9 bases, with 10 bases remaining between them. Germline CDR1 DFQATT, CDR2 SNEGSKA (reference sequence). The CDR3 reads CSVAAGSPLHF. In nucleotides, the CDR3 is TGCAGTGTCGCGGCTGGTTCACCCCTCCACTTT.

V and J are TRBV7-9 and TRBJ1-1; no reliable D call. This CDR3 is built from 12 residues. CDR1 SEHNR and CDR2 FQNEAQ come from the germline V gene (reference sequence). V lost 2 bases and J 5 bases, leaving 6 bases between the germline ends. Here the CDR3 reads CASSLLETEAFF. CDR3 nucleotides: TGTGCCAGCAGCTTATTGGAGACTGAAGCTTTCTTT.

V usage is TRBV18 and J usage is TRBJ2-1, with no clear D. The CDR3 is made up of 13 amino acids. Germline loops: CDR1 KGHSH, CDR2 LQKENI. The V gene lost 0 bases and the J gene lost 9 bases, with 9 bases spanning the gap. The CDR3: CASSPPAPREQFF. In nucleotides, the CDR3 is TGTGCCAGCTCACCACCGGCCCCACGTGAGCAGTTCTTC. The variable domain in full, with the rest retrieved from reference TRBV18 and TRBJ2-1, is NAGVMQNPRHLVRRRGQEARLRCSPMKGHSHVYWYRQLPEEGLKFMVYLQKENIIDESGMPKERFSAEFPKEGPSILRIQQVVRGDSAAYFCASSPPAPREQFFGPGTRLTVL.

J is TRBJ2-3 and V is TRBV7-9, with 10 bases identical to TRBD1. The CDR3 has 14 residues. V lost 2 bases, J lost 7 bases, and 3 bases stayed unmatched. Looked up from germline, CDR1 is SEHNR and CDR2 is FQNEAQ (reference sequence). This chain's CDR3 is CASSLLDRGYTQYF. The CDR3 DNA follows: TGTGCCAGCAGCTTATTGGACAGGGGGTATACGCAGTATTTT.

This clone was observed once. The CDR3 protein is CASSQGTSGSYQETQYF. DNA of the CDR3: TGCGCCAGCAGTCAGGGGACTAGCGGGTCGTACCAAGAGACCCAGTACTTC. The chain uses TRBV5-1 and TRBJ2-5, with TRBD2 identical over 12 bases. V gave up 5 bases and J gave up 0 bases; unmatched junction bases: 8. The CDR3 is 17 amino acids. CDR1 SGHRS and CDR2 YFSETQ come from the germline V gene. The variable domain in full, with the rest retrieved from reference TRBV5-1 and TRBJ2-5, is KAGVTQTPRYLIKTRGQQVTLSCSPISGHRSVSWYQQTPGQGLQFLFEYFSETQRNKGNFPGRFSGRQFSNSRSEMNVSTLELGDSALYLCASSQGTSGSYQETQYFGPGTRLLVL.

The chain joins TRBV2 to TRBJ1-6; D remains ambiguous. Trimming removed 8 bases from V and 1 base from J, with 3 bases in between. Germline CDR1 SNHLY, CDR2 FYNNEI. This CDR3 has 12 amino acids. CDR3 DNA: TGTGCCAGCGAGTCCTATAATTCACCCCTCCACTTT. The encoded protein is CASESYNSPLHF. The full variable domain, with the rest looked up from reference TRBV2 and TRBJ1-6, is EPEVTQTPSHQVTQMGQEVILRCVPISNHLYFYWYRQILGQKVEFLVSFYNNEISEKSEIFDDQFSVERPDGSNFTLKIRSTKLEDSAMYFCASESYNSPLHFGNGTRLTVT.

The chain couples TRBV5-1 to TRBJ2-1; 7 bases are shared with TRBD1. Germline V CDR1 and CDR2: SGHRS, YFSETQ. There are 13 residues in the CDR3. The trim removed 4 bases at V and 6 bases at J, leaving 4 bases unmatched. The CDR3 nucleotides are TGCGCCAGCAGCCTAGGACAGGCCAATGAGCAGTTCTTC. Its protein is CASSLGQANEQFF.

This clone was found a few times. V gene TRBV6-1 combines with J gene TRBJ2-5; D possibly corresponds to TRBD1 (6 bases). Germline V gene data show CDR1 as MNHNS and CDR2 as SASEGT. The germline V and J ends were trimmed by 3 bases and 3 bases, with 17 bases remaining between them. The CDR3 sequence is 16 residues long. CDR3 protein: CASSDATGSAEETQYF. In DNA form, the CDR3 reads TGTGCCAGCAGTGACGCGACAGGATCTGCGGAAGAGACCCAGTACTTC.

This chain joins TRBV24-1 and TRBJ1-1; D might be TRBD1 (6 bases). Germline-derived CDR1 and CDR2 are KGHDR and SFDVKD. The CDR3 runs to 13 residues. The V end lost 5 bases, the J end lost 6 bases, and 12 bases lay between the germline ends. The CDR3 reads CATSVGGRSEAFF. CDR3 DNA sequence: TGTGCCACCAGTGTCGGGGGGCGATCTGAAGCTTTCTTT.

This clone has only one observation. The chain has TRBV28 and TRBJ2-1, with 12 bases that match TRBD2. The CDR3 extends over 15 amino acids. The junction had 5 bases not matched to a gene; V was cut back by 5 bases and J by 6 bases. The germline CDR1 and CDR2 sequences are MDHEN and SYDVKM. The CDR3 bases are TGTGCCAGCAGTAGACTAGCGGGAGTTGCCAATGAGCAGTTCTTC. It yields the protein CASSRLAGVANEQFF.

The chain employs TRBV27 and TRBJ1-2, with D possibly being TRBD1 (6 bases). Trimming took 8 bases from V and 4 from J, leaving 17 bases between them. CDR1 is MNHEY and CDR2 is SMNVEV in the germline V gene (reference sequence). The CDR3 runs to 14 residues. The CDR3 sequence is CASSPQHRVYGYTF. The DNA for the CDR3 is TGTGCCAGCTCACCCCAACACAGGGTCTATGGCTACACCTTC.

V and J are TRBV5-6 and TRBJ1-2, with TRBD1 matching over 8 bases. The CDR3 is 13 amino acids. Losses at the gene ends were 4 bases for V and 5 bases for J; bases not matched to a gene: 4. Looked up from germline, CDR1 is SGHDT and CDR2 is YYEEEE. CDR3: CASSRDRSYGYTF. The CDR3 DNA reads as TGTGCCAGCAGCCGGGACAGGAGTTATGGCTACACCTTC.

The chain recombines TRBV6-5 with TRBJ2-7; D is possibly TRBD1 (5 bases). Germline V lookup: CDR1 MNHEY, CDR2 SVGAGI. CDR3 length: 15 amino acids. The germline V and J ends were trimmed by 5 bases and 3 bases, with 17 bases remaining between them. CDR3 sequence reads: CASSTGWADNYEQYF. The CDR3 coding sequence is TGTGCCAGCAGTACGGGTTGGGCGGACAACTACGAGCAGTACTTC.